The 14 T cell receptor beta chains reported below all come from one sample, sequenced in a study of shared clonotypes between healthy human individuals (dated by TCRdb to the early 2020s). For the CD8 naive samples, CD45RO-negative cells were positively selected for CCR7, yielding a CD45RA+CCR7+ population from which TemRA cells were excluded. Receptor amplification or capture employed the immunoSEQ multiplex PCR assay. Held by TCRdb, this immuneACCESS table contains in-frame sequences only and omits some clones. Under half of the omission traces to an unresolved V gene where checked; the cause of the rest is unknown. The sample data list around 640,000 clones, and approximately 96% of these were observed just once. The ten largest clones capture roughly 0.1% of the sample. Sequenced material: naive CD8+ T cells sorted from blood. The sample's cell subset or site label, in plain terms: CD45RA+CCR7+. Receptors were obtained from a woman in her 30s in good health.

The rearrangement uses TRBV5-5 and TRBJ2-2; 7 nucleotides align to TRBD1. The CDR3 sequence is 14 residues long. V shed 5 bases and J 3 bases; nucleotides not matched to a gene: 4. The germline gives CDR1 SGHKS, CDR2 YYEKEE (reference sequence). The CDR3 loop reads CASRGTEYTGELFF. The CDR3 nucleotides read TGTGCCAGCAGGGGGACAGAGTACACCGGGGAGCTGTTTTTT.

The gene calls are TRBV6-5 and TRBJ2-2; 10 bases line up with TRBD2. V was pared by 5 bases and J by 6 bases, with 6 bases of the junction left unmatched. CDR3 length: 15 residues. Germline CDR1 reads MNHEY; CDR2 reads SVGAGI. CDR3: CASSPEGLAAGELFF. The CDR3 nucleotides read TGTGCCAGCAGTCCGGAAGGACTAGCGGCCGGGGAGCTGTTTTTT.

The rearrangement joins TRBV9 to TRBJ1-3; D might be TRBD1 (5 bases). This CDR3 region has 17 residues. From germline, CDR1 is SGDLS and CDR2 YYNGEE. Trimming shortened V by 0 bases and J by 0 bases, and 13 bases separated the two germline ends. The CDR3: CASSVAGGEPSGNTIYF. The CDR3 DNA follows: TGTGCCAGCAGCGTAGCTGGGGGGGAGCCCTCTGGAAACACCATATATTTT.

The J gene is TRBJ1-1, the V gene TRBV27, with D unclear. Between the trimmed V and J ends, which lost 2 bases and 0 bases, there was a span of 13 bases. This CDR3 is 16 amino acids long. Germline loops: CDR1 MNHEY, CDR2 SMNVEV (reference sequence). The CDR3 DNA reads TGTGCCAGCAGTTTAAGGGCAGCTAGCATGAACACTGAAGCTTTCTTT. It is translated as CASSLRAASMNTEAFF.

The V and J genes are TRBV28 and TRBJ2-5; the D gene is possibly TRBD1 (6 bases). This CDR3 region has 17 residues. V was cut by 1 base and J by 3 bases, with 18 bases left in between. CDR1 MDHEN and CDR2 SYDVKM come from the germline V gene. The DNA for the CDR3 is TGTGCCAGCAGTTTATTGGCAGGGGAAAACTTCGAAGAGACCCAGTACTTC. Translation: CASSLLAGENFEETQYF.

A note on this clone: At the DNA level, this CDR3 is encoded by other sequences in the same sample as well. The CDR3 sequence: CASSLGDREQYF. CDR3 in DNA: TGTGCCAGCAGCCTAGGAGATCGCGAGCAGTACTTC. The gene calls are TRBV7-8 and TRBJ2-7, with D unclear. The CDR3 consists of 12 residues. Looked up from germline, CDR1 is SGHVS and CDR2 is FQNEAQ. Trimming shortened V by 5 bases and J by 6 bases, and 11 bases separated the two germline ends.

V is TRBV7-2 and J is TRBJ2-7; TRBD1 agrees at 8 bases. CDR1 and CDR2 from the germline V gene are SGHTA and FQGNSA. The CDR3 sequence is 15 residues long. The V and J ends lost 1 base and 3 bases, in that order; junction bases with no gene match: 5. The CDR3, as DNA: TGTGCCAGCAGCTTAGGCAGGGGGCTATACTACGAGCAGTACTTC. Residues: CASSLGRGLYYEQYF. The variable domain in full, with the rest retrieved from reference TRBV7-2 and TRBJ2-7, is GAGVSQSPSNKVTEKGKDVELRCDPISGHTALYWYRQSLGQGLEFLIYFQGNSAPDKSGLPSDRFSAERTGGSVSTLTIQRTQQEDSAVYLCASSLGRGLYYEQYFGPGTRLTVT.

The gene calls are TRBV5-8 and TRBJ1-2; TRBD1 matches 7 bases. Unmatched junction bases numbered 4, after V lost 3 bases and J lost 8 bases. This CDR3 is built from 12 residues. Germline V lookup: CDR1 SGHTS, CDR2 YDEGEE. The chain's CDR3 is CASSSTGVGYTF. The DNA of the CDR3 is TGTGCCAGCAGCTCTACAGGGGTCGGCTACACCTTC.

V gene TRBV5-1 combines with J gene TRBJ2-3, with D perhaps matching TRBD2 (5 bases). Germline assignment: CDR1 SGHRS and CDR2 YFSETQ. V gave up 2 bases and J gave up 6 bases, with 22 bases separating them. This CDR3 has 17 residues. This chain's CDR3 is CASSFVRVGASLDTQYF. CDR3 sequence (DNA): TGCGCCAGCAGCTTTGTCCGTGTGGGAGCCTCTTTGGATACGCAGTATTTT.

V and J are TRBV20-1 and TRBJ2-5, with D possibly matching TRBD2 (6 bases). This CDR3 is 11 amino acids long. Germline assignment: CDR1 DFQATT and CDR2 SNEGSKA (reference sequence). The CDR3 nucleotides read TGCACTTGCCAGCGGGTAGAGACCCAGTACTTC. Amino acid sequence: CTCQRVETQYF.

The CDR3: CASSIGPMNTEAFF. CDR3 in DNA: TGTGCCAGCAGCATAGGACCGATGAACACTGAAGCTTTCTTT. The chain uses TRBV6-5 and TRBJ1-1; D is unresolved. The CDR3 extends over 14 amino acids. Germline V lookup: CDR1 MNHEY, CDR2 SVGAGI. With 6 bases removed from V and 0 bases from J, the gap between germline ends came to 11 bases.

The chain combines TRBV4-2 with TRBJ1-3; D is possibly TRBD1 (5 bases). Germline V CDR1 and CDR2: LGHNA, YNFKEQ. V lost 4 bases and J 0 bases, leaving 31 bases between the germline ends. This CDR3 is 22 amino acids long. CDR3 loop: CASSLLPPPDDKIGGSGNTIYF. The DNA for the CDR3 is TGTGCCAGCAGCCTACTTCCACCTCCGGACGACAAAATTGGGGGCTCTGGAAACACCATATATTTT.

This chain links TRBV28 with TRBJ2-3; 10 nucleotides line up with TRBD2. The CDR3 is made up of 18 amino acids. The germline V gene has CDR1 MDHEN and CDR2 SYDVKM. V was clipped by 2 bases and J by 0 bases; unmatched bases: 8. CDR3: CASSLVSLTSGSTDTQYF. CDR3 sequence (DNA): TGTGCCAGCAGTTTAGTATCCCTGACTAGCGGGAGCACAGATACGCAGTATTTT. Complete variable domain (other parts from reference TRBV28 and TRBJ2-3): DVKVTQSSRYLVKRTGEKVFLECVQDMDHENMFWYRQDPGLGLRLIYFSYDVKMKEKGDIPEGYSVSREKKERFSLILESASTNQTSMYLCASSLVSLTSGSTDTQYFGPGTRLTVL.

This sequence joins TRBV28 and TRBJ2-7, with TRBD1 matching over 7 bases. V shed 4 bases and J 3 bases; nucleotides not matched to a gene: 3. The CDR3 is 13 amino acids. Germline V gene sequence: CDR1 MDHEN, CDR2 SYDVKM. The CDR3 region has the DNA TGTGCCAGCAGTTCCGGACAGGACTACGAGCAGTACTTC. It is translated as CASSSGQDYEQYF.